One T cell receptor beta chain is described in this entry. Other DNA sequences in the sample encode the same CDR3. Authors' analysis steps: For the immunoSEQ data, sequences were junction-only without quality scores, so filtering differed. Sequencing used immunoSEQ multiplex PCR; TCRdb keeps in-frame clones, though not all of them. V and J calls and clone size are as listed in that table; D and trimming were resolved from the DNA. The table shows some 1,400,000 clones, with approximately 96% occurring only once. This sample stems from a study of shared clonotypes between healthy human individuals. CDR1 MDHEN and CDR2 SYDVKM come from the germline V gene. V lost 8 bases to trimming and J lost 3 bases, with 5 bases between them. This CDR3 has 10 residues.

This chain uses TRBV28 with TRBJ2-7; D remains unclear. The sample was naive CD4+ T cells sorted from blood. The subset was: CD45RA+ positively selected. The TCR comes from a man aged 30 to 45 in good health. The chain's CDR3 is CASSGYEQYF. CDR3 nucleotide sequence: TGTGCCAGCTCTGGCTACGAGCAGTACTTC.